The clone carrying this T cell receptor (beta chain) was observed a handful of times. What it binds is unknown. The record originates from a study of T cells in Graves' hyperthyroidism and ophthalmopathy. TCR beta CDR3 sequences were amplified from RNA transcripts. The HTBI primer set drove a first-round RT-PCR of the TCR CDR3. TCRdb reprocessed the multiplex PCR reads via MiXCR and lists one record per CDR3 protein. The sample contains about 260,000 distinct CDR3 sequences, around 20% of which appear only once. Findings of the study overall: In validation, the model predicted ophthalmopathy. These predictions came a median roughly 6 months before onset. Stable hyperthyroidism was separated from ophthalmopathy by a model based on 13 V-J features.

The CDR3 runs 15 residues. Germline V gene lookup returns CDR1 SGHNT and CDR2 YENEEA. Trimming cost V 3 bases and J 2 bases, with 8 bases left between them. The PBMCs were sourced from fresh peripheral blood (about 10 ml). The material sequenced was blood. The sequence was collected from a young man with Graves' ophthalmopathy. The genes are TRBV11-3 and TRBJ2-6, with D maybe TRBD1 (6 bases). CDR3 in amino acids: CASSFGGAGANVLTF. CDR3 sequence (DNA): TGTGCCAGCAGCTTTGGGGGCGCTGGGGCCAACGTCCTGACTTTC.